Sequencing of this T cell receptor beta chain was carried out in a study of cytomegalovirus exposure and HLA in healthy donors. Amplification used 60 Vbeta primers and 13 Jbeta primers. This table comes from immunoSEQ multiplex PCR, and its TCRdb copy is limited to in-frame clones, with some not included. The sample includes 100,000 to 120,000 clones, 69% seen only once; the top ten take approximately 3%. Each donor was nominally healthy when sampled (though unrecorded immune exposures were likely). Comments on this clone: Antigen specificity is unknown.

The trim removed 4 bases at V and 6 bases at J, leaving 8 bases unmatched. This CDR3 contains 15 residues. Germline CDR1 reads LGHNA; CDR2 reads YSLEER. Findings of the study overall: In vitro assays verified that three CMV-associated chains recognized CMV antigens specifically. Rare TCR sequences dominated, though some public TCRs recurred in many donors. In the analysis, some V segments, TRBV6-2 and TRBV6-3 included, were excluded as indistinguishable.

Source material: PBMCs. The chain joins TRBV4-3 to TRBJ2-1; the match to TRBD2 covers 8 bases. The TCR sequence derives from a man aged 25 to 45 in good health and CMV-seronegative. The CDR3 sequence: CASSPKMLAGNEQFF. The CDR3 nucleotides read TGCGCCAGCAGCCCCAAGATGCTAGCGGGCAATGAGCAGTTCTTC.